This T cell receptor (beta chain) appears in the sequencing data of a study of blood T cell repertoires in COVID-19 (dated by TCRdb to the early 2020s). Study-wide context: Samples from collaborators originated in the United States, Italy and Spain and spanned both the acute and convalescent phases of COVID-19. Nearly every sample came with metadata listing a de-identified subject ID, COVID-19 status, age in years and sex. A freely available public database, intended as a resource for researchers studying the immune response to SARS-CoV-2, is where the repertoires were released. The prospective study material was composed of cDNA or gDNA derived from T cells, B-cell-depleted T cells, or PBMCs. Deeply sampled blood TCRbeta repertoires from subjects exposed to, actively infected with, or recovered from COVID-19 were included in the dataset. Samples were obtained from the ongoing ImmuneRACE study (first 160 participants) and from 1,254 subjects provided by 6 global collaborators. Where available, HLA class I and class II types were taken from metadata supplied by the sample provider and were not determined by assay-based typing. What the research found in general, with its limitations: Clinical and demographic metadata were provided uncurated, with the amount varying by source and participant.

Each collaborating institution followed its own protocols to collect whole blood in K2EDTA tubes. For TCRbeta analysis, collaborators shipped samples as frozen whole blood, isolated PBMCs, or DNA extracted from either of those sample types. Concerning this clone: Its antigen specificity is not known. One base away there is no much larger clone; base qualities are not given.

The immunoSEQ Assay, a bias-controlled multiplex PCR, was used to amplify TCRbeta CDR3 regions from genomic DNA. The source study handled its data this way. The number of nucleated cells in each sample was estimated by amplification of reference gene primers within the assay. To quantify the absolute abundance of each unique TCRbeta CDR3 rearrangement, sequence reads were collapsed and filtered. For each sample, productive Simpson clonality was calculated by taking the square root of Simpson's diversity index across productive rearrangements. TCRdb's version of the immuneACCESS table is confined to in-frame rearrangements and falls short of the full clone set. An unresolved V gene accounts for under half of the shortfall where checked; the remainder is of unknown origin. V and J calls plus clone size are reproduced from that table; the DNA served to infer D and trimming. Across this sample there are roughly 72,000 clones, with about 81% seen only once. The top ten clonotypes cover roughly an eighth of the sample.

In the germline V gene (reference sequence), CDR1 corresponds to SGHAT and CDR2 to FQDESV. The cysteine opens and the phenylalanine closes a CDR3 of 14 amino acids. The only DNA kept is the CDR3, 42 bases in frame from the first base. V loses 0 bases of germline sequence and J loses 2 bases, and the interval between the two ends is 8 bases. The sequence joins TRBV11-1 to TRBJ2-7; perhaps TRBD2 is the D gene, with 7 bases matching. The sequenced sample was peripheral blood. This receptor was obtained from a woman of 80 years or more with acute or convalescent COVID-19. The CDR3 region: CASSLAGGAYEQYF. The DNA sequence is TGTGCCAGCAGCTTAGCAGGGGGGGCCTACGAGCAGTACTTC.